Following are 17 T cell receptor beta chains from one sample sequenced in a study of Graves' ophthalmopathy and Graves' hyperthyroidism. The authors amplified TCR beta CDR3 regions from RNA transcripts. After a first-round RT-PCR with HTBI primers, a second-round multiplex PCR was run. TCRdb reprocessed the multiplex PCR reads with MiXCR, giving one entry per CDR3 protein. Of 650,000 to 900,000 distinct CDR3 sequences listed, approximately 40% were seen once; the top ten hold less than 55%. The sample comprised peripheral blood. The receptor source for this set is an adult man with Graves' ophthalmopathy.

Here the CDR3 reads CSATKGTYEQYF. CDR3 nucleotide sequence: TGCAGTGCTACGAAGGGGACCTACGAGCAGTACTTC. The gene calls are TRBV20-1 and TRBJ2-7; D is possibly TRBD1 (5 bases). In germline, CDR1 is DFQATT, CDR2 SNEGSKA (reference sequence). Deletions cut 4 bases from V and 2 bases from J, with 9 bases between. The CDR3 covers 12 residues.

There are a few counts of this clonotype. The rearrangement joins TRBV9 to TRBJ2-2; D remains unclear. The CDR3 is 14 amino acids. With 1 base removed from V and 6 bases from J, the gap between germline ends came to 10 bases. CDR1 and CDR2 (germline): SGDLS, YYNGEE. The CDR3 nucleotides are TGTGCCAGCAGCGTACTTGGGTCGGCCGGGGAGCTGTTTTTT. Protein: CASSVLGSAGELFF.

This clonotype was detected ten times or more. The gene calls are TRBV10-3 and TRBJ2-7, with D perhaps matching TRBD1 (6 bases). This CDR3 spans 12 amino acids. Trimming shortened V by 7 bases and J by 3 bases, and 10 bases separated the two germline ends. Germline loops: CDR1 ENHRY, CDR2 SYGVKD. The CDR3 spells CAIKTQGYEQYF. CDR3 sequence (DNA): TGTGCCATCAAGACACAGGGCTACGAGCAGTACTTC.

This clonotype appeared many times. The chain combines TRBV12-3 or TRBV12-4 with TRBJ2-7; TRBD2 matches at 8 bases. After removal of 7 bases from V and 2 bases from J, the junction contained 4 bases not matched to a gene. The CDR3 spans 13 residues. The CDR3 nucleotides read TGTGCCAGCACATCTAGCGGGCCCTACGAGCAGTACTTC. This encodes CASTSSGPYEQYF.

The chain couples TRBV19 to TRBJ1-1; the D is unclear. Trimming took 0 bases from V and 0 from J, leaving 11 bases between them. This CDR3 is built from 16 residues. Germline CDR1 and CDR2: LNHDA and SQIVND (reference sequence). The CDR3 DNA sequence: TGTGCCAGTAGTATAGATCGAAGGAAAGTGAACACTGAAGCTTTCTTT. This sequence encodes CASSIDRRKVNTEAFF.

This clonotype has at least ten counts. The chain links TRBV15 to TRBJ2-7; no definite D call. The germline V gene has CDR1 LNHNV and CDR2 YYDKDF (reference sequence). The CDR3 length is 13 residues. V was shortened by 1 base and J by 4 bases, with 8 bases between the two germline ends. CDR3 DNA sequence: TGTGCCACCAGCAGAGTACTGGGTTACGAGCAGTACTTC. It translates to CATSRVLGYEQYF.

This clonotype was recorded a few times. The junction departs from the called germline gene at one end, perhaps through a read error. The DNA of the CDR3 is TGTGTCAGTAGTATAGGCCGGACAGTCGGCGAGCAGTACTTC. Translated, it gives CVSSIGRTVGEQYF. This chain links TRBV19 with TRBJ2-7; the D gene is possibly TRBD1 (6 bases). CDR1 and CDR2 (germline): LNHDA, SQIVND (reference sequence). This CDR3 is 14 amino acids long.

CDR3 nucleotide sequence: TGTGCCAGCAGCCCAGGGGGAGACGGGGAGCTGTTTTTT. Translation gives CASSPGGDGELFF. V gene TRBV7-6 combines with J gene TRBJ2-2, with 7 bases fitting TRBD1. Germline V lookup: CDR1 SGHVS, CDR2 FNYEAQ. This CDR3 comprises 13 residues. With 5 bases clipped from V and 7 bases from J, the junction kept 4 bases outside the gene matches.

This clonotype occurred many times. The J gene is TRBJ1-5, the V gene TRBV20-1; no clear D. Trimming took 6 bases from V and 2 from J, leaving 8 bases between them. The CDR3 has 12 residues. Per germline, CDR1 DFQATT and CDR2 SNEGSKA (reference sequence). In DNA, the CDR3 is TGCAGTGCGAGGTTGGGCAATCAGCCCCAGCATTTT. It is translated as CSARLGNQPQHF.

Of note for this clonotype: Possible read error: a much larger clone is one base away. V and J are TRBV29-1 and TRBJ1-1; tentative D call: TRBD1 (5 bases). Trimming left V 2 bases short and J 5 bases short, with 18 bases between. The germline V gene has CDR1 SQVTM and CDR2 ANQGSEA. This CDR3 comprises 15 residues. This chain's CDR3 is CSVEKGVGGGTEAFF. For the CDR3, the DNA is TGCAGCGTTGAAAAAGGCGTCGGGGGTGGAACTGAAGCTTTCTTT.

This rearrangement joins TRBV20-1 to TRBJ2-7; possibly TRBD1 for D (5 bases). Trimming pared 6 bases from V and 7 bases from J, leaving 13 bases between. The CDR3 is made up of 11 amino acids. From germline, CDR1 is DFQATT and CDR2 SNEGSKA (reference sequence). The CDR3 DNA sequence: TGCAGTGCGAGCAGGGTGGGTGAGCAGTACTTC. Protein: CSASRVGEQYF.

The chain has TRBV10-3 and TRBJ1-5, with D unresolved. Looked up from germline, CDR1 is ENHRY and CDR2 is SYGVKD. The V end lost 10 bases, the J end lost 4 bases, and 20 bases lay between the germline ends. There are 15 residues in the CDR3. CDR3 in amino acids: CASTEGGGPNQPQHF. DNA of the CDR3: TGTGCCAGCACCGAGGGCGGAGGACCGAATCAGCCCCAGCATTTT.

In its sample, this clonotype was seen a few times. The rearrangement uses TRBV25-1 and TRBJ2-2; D is possibly TRBD1 (7 bases). The ends were cut back, 5 bases at V and 4 bases at J, with 11 bases in the middle. There are 14 residues in the CDR3. Germline V gene lookup returns CDR1 MGHDK and CDR2 SYGVNS. In DNA, the CDR3 is TGTGCCAGCAGTCGACAGGGAGGCACCGGGGAGCTGTTTTTT. This encodes CASSRQGGTGELFF.

This clonotype turned up a few times. The junction departs from germline at one end; a sequencing error may be responsible. V and J are TRBV6-5 and TRBJ1-2; possible D gene TRBD1, 5 bases. Germline V CDR1 and CDR2: MNHEY, SVGAGI. This CDR3 spans 14 amino acids. This chain's CDR3 is CASSHSNGADGYTF. The CDR3 DNA is TGTGCCAGCAGTCACTCGAATGGGGCAGATGGCTACACCTTC.

This clonotype was counted only a few times. V and J are TRBV24-1 and TRBJ2-7, with a possible D match to TRBD1 (5 bases). V was shortened by 11 bases and J by 2 bases, with 15 bases between the two germline ends. CDR3 length: 13 residues. The V gene's germline CDR1 is KGHDR and CDR2 SFDVKD. The CDR3 DNA follows: TGTGCCAGCAGCCCCGACAGCCCCTACGAGCAGTACTTC. It is translated as CASSPDSPYEQYF.

This clonotype was seen only a few times. The chain combines TRBV19 with TRBJ1-5, with 9 bases aligning to TRBD1. The CDR3 totals 16 residues. J was trimmed by 4 bases and V by 3 bases; bases with no gene match: 7. Germline loops: CDR1 LNHDA, CDR2 SQIVND (reference sequence). The CDR3, as DNA: TGTGCCAGTAGTATTGGGCCAGGACAGGGGAATCAGCCCCAGCATTTT. Its translation: CASSIGPGQGNQPQHF.

Note on this clonotype: The germline gene is not matched at one end of the junction; a read error may be the cause. The genes are TRBV7-3 and TRBJ2-7; possibly TRBD2 for D (5 bases). From germline, CDR1 is SGHTA and CDR2 FQGTGA. The CDR3 extends over 15 amino acids. The CDR3 DNA reads TGCGCCAGCAGCCAAGCCTGGCGGGTCTCCTACGAGCAGTACTTC. Its protein is CASSQAWRVSYEQYF.